A few counts support the clone carrying this T cell receptor (beta chain). Trimming stripped 6 bases from V and 4 bases from J, with 11 bases between. Germline lookup yields CDR1 MNHEY and CDR2 SVGAGI. The CDR3 covers 13 residues. This record comes from a study of blood T cell repertoires in COVID-19. Overall study: T cells, B-cell-depleted T cells, or PBMCs supplied cDNA or gDNA.

The method was immunoSEQ multiplex PCR; TCRdb's version includes in-frame clones alone and lacks a portion of them. This sample yields 250,000 or so clones, of which approximately 80% are seen a single time; about 2% belongs to the top ten. Two consecutive negative NP/OP PCR tests, clearance, or resolved symptoms defined Cohort 3 recovery. The sample taken for sequencing was PBMCs or T cells enriched from blood (not recorded which). The rearrangement uses TRBV6-5 and TRBJ2-3; D may be TRBD2 (7 bases). The receptor comes from a man aged 55 to 70 who had recovered from COVID-19. The CDR3 DNA sequence: TGTGCCAGCAGGGGGGGGGCCGCAGATACGCAGTATTTT. Translation gives CASRGGAADTQYF.